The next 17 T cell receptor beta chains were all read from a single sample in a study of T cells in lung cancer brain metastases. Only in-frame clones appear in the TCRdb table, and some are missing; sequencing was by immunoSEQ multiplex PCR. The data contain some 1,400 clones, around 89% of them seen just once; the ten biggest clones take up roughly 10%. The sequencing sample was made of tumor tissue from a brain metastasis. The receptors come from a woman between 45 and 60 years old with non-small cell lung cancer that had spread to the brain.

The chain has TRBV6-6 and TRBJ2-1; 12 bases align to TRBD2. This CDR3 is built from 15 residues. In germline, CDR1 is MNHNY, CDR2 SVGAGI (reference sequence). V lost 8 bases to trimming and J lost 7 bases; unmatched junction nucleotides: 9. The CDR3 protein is CASLGRLAGVNEQFF. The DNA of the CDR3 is TGTGCCAGCTTGGGGCGACTAGCGGGAGTTAATGAGCAGTTCTTC.

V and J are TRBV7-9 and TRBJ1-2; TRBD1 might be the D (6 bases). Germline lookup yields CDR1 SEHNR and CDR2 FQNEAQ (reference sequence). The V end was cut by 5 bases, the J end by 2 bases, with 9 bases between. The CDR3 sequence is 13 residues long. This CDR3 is CASSRTGNYGYTF. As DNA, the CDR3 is TGTGCCAGCAGCCGCACAGGGAACTATGGCTACACCTTC.

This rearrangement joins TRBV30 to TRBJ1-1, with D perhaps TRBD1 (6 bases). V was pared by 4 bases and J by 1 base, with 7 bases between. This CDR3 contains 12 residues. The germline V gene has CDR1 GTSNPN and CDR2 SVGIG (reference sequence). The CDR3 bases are TGTGCCTGGAAGGGACAGAACACTGAAGCTTTCTTT. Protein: CAWKGQNTEAFF.

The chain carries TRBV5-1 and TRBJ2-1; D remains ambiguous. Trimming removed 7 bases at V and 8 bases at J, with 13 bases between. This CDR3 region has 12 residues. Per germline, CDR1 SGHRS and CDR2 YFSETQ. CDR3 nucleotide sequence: TGCGCCAGCTCTTACTCGGCAGATGAGCAGTTCTTC. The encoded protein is CASSYSADEQFF.

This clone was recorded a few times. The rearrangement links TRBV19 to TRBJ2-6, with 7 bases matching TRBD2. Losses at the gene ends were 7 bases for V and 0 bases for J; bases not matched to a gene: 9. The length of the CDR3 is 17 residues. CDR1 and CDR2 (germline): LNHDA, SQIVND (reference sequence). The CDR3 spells CASNRDGRLSGANVLTF. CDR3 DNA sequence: TGTGCCAGTAATCGGGACGGGAGGCTCTCTGGGGCCAACGTCCTGACTTTC.

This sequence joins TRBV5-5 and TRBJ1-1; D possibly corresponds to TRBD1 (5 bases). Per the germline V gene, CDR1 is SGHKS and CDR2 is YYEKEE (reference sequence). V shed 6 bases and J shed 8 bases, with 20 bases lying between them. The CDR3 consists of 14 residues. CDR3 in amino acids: CASTPIDSELEAFF. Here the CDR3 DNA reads TGTGCCAGCACACCGATTGACAGTGAACTAGAAGCTTTCTTT.

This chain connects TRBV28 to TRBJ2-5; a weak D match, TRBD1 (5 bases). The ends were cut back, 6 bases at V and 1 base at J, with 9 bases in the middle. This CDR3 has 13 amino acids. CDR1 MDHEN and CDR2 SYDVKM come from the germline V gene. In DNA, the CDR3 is TGTGCCAGCAGGCGGACACGCCAAGAGACCCAGTACTTC. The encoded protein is CASRRTRQETQYF.

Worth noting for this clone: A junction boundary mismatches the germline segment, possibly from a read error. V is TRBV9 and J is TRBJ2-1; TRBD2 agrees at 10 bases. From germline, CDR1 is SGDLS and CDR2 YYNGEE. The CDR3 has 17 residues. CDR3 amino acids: CASSVDPLAGVRNEQFF. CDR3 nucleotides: TGTGCCAGTAGCGTAGACCCCCTAGCGGGAGTCAGGAATGAGCAGTTCTTC.

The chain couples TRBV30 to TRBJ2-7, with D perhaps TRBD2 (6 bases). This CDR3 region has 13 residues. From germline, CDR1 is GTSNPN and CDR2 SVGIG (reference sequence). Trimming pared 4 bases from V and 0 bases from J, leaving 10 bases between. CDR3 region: CAWTSSASYEQYF. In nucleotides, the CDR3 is TGTGCCTGGACTTCTAGCGCCTCCTACGAGCAGTACTTC.

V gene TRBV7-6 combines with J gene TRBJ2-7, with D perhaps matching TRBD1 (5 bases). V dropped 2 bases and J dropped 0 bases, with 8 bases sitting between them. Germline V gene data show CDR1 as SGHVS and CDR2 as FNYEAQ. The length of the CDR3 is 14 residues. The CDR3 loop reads CASSLQQASYEQYF. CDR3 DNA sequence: TGTGCCAGCAGCTTACAACAGGCCTCCTACGAGCAGTACTTC.

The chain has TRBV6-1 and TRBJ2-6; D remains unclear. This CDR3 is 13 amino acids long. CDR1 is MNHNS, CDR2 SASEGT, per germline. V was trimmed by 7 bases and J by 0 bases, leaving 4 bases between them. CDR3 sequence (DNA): TGTGCCAGCAAAGCCTCTGGGGCCAACGTCCTGACTTTC. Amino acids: CASKASGANVLTF.

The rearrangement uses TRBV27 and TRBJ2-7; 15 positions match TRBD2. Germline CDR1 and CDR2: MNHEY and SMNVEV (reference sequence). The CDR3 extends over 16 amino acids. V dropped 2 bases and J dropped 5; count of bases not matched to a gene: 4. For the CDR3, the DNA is TGTGCCAGCAGTTTAACGGGACTAGCGGGAGGCAACGAGCAGTACTTC. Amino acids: CASSLTGLAGGNEQYF.

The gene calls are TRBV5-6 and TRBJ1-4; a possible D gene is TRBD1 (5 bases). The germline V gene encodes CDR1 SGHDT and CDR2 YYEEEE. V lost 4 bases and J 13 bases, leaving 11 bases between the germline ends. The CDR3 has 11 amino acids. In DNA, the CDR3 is TGTGCCAGCAGCCGGGACCACTTACTGTTTTTT. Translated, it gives CASSRDHLLFF.

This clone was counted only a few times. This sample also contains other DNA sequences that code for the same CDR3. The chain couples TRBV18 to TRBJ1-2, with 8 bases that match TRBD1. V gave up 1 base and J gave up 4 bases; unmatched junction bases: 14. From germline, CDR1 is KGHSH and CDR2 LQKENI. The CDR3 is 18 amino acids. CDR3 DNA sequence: TGTGCCAGCTCACCACAGGGACAGGATTCCGCTCTCGGCTATGGCTACACCTTC. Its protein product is CASSPQGQDSALGYGYTF. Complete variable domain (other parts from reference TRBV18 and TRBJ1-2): NAGVMQNPRHLVRRRGQEARLRCSPMKGHSHVYWYRQLPEEGLKFMVYLQKENIIDESGMPKERFSAEFPKEGPSILRIQQVVRGDSAAYFCASSPQGQDSALGYGYTFGSGTRLTVV.

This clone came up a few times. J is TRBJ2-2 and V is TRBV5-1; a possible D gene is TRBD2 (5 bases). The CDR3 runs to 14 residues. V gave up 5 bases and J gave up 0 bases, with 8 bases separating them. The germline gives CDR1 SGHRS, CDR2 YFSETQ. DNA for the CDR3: TGCGCCAGCAGTGAGCGGTCGAACACCGGGGAGCTGTTTTTT. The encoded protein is CASSERSNTGELFF.

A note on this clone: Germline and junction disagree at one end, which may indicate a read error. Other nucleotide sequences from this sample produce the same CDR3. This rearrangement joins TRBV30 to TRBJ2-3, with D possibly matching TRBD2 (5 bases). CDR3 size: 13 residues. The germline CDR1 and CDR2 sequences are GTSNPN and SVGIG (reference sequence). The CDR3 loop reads CAWTPASTDTQYF. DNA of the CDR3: TGTGCTTGGACTCCAGCTAGCACAGATACGCAGTATTTT.

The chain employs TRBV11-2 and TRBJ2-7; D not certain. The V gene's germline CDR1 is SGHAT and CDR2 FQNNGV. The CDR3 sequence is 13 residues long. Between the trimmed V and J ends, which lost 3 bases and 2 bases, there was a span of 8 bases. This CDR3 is CASSLAGTYEQYF. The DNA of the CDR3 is TGTGCCAGCAGCTTGGCTGGGACCTACGAGCAGTACTTC.